This T cell receptor (beta chain) was documented in a study of T cell responses to AZD1222 COVID-19 vaccine. Regarding the study as a whole: Repertoire sampling happened only post peak T cell response. Close to half of all spike-specific TCRs reportedly target regions of the variants that are unmutated. The donor group comprised mostly white British people and more females; the analysis possibly underestimated clonal diversity. Two AZD1222 doses significantly raised spike-specific TCR breadth and depth over controls.

For this clone: Its antigen is unknown.

This CDR3 has 17 amino acids. Per the germline V gene, CDR1 is MNHEY and CDR2 is SVGEGT. V gave up 5 bases and J gave up 1 base, with 18 bases separating them. TCRdb keeps only in-frame clones here, not all; method: immunoSEQ multiplex PCR. Of roughly 140,000 clones listed, about nine tenths are singletons. The source was peripheral blood, collected 28 days after the second AZD1222 dose. This TCR was recovered from an adult who received the AZD1222 COVID-19 vaccine. The chain combines TRBV6-2 or TRBV6-3 with TRBJ1-5; D possibly corresponds to TRBD1 (6 bases). Here the CDR3 DNA reads TGTGCCAGCAGTCAACGGCTGACAGGAGAGAGCAATCAGCCCCAGCATTTT. It translates to CASSQRLTGESNQPQHF.